The 10 T cell receptor beta chains below were found in one sample sequenced in a study of long-term antiretroviral therapy in people with HIV. Version v3.0 of the immunoSEQ assay ran at survey level. Profiling relied on immunoSEQ multiplex PCR, and the TCRdb table lists in-frame clones only, not all of them. The sample lists tens of thousands of clones, roughly 87% occurring once. The sequencing used unsorted PBMCs, collected 1.1 years after starting antiretroviral therapy. The source of these receptors is a man between 18 and 29 years old with HIV.

The chain joins TRBV27 to TRBJ2-1; no clear D gene. The ends were cut back, 2 bases at V and 8 bases at J, with 13 bases in the middle. Germline CDR1 reads MNHEY; CDR2 reads SMNVEV (reference sequence). The CDR3 is made up of 14 amino acids. The DNA for the CDR3 is TGTGCCAGCAGTTTAGGGCTAGTTAACCATGAGCAGTTCTTC. It codes for CASSLGLVNHEQFF.

This rearrangement joins TRBV25-1 to TRBJ2-1; tentative D call: TRBD1 (5 bases). Between the trimmed V and J ends, which lost 8 bases and 4 bases, there was a span of 18 bases. The CDR3 sequence is 15 residues long. CDR1 and CDR2 from the germline V gene are MGHDK and SYGVNS. The CDR3 is CASALKDTEYNEQFF. Written as DNA, the CDR3 is TGTGCCAGCGCTTTAAAGGACACTGAGTACAATGAGCAGTTCTTC.

This chain uses TRBV5-6 with TRBJ1-1, with D maybe TRBD1 (5 bases). The CDR3 extends over 13 amino acids. In germline, CDR1 is SGHDT, CDR2 YYEEEE. V shed 4 bases and J shed 7 bases, with 14 bases lying between them. The CDR3 coding sequence is TGTGCCAGCAGCCTAGGGACGGCTCATGAAGCTTTCTTT. Residues: CASSLGTAHEAFF.

The chain links TRBV29-1 to TRBJ2-5; 7 bases map to TRBD1. CDR3 length equals 12 residues. V gave up 4 bases and J gave up 3 bases; unmatched junction bases: 2. Germline V lookup: CDR1 SQVTM, CDR2 ANQGSEA. The CDR3 sequence is CSVATGEETQYF. The CDR3 nucleotides are TGCAGCGTTGCTACAGGGGAAGAGACCCAGTACTTC.

The V gene is TRBV7-9, the J gene TRBJ2-7, with TRBD2 as a possible D gene (6 bases). This CDR3 comprises 12 residues. Trimming shortened V by 7 bases and J by 2 bases, and 9 bases separated the two germline ends. Germline V lookup: CDR1 SEHNR, CDR2 FQNEAQ (reference sequence). The CDR3: CASKGGAYEQYF. CDR3 coding DNA: TGTGCCAGCAAGGGCGGGGCCTACGAGCAGTACTTC.

The CDR3 sequence: CASSSSGPYGYTF. CDR3 DNA sequence: TGTGCCAGCAGTTCCTCGGGTCCATATGGCTACACCTTC. The rearrangement links TRBV7-2 to TRBJ1-2; D gene uncertain. The CDR3 consists of 13 residues. In germline, CDR1 is SGHTA, CDR2 FQGNSA. Trimming removed 6 bases from V and 5 bases from J, with 13 bases in between. The whole variable domain, filled in from reference TRBV7-2 and TRBJ1-2, reads GAGVSQSPSNKVTEKGKDVELRCDPISGHTALYWYRQSLGQGLEFLIYFQGNSAPDKSGLPSDRFSAERTGGSVSTLTIQRTQQEDSAVYLCASSSSGPYGYTFGSGTRLTVV.

The CDR3 spells CASRPGEGNEQFF. CDR3 nucleotide sequence: TGTGCCAGCAGGCCTGGAGAGGGCAATGAGCAGTTCTTC. This rearrangement joins TRBV6-4 to TRBJ2-1; a weak D match, TRBD2 (5 bases). Germline V CDR1 and CDR2: MRHNA, SNTAGT. The CDR3 runs 13 residues. Trimming left V 6 bases short and J 6 bases short, with 12 bases between.

This chain links TRBV28 with TRBJ1-1; a weak D match, TRBD1 (5 bases). V shed 6 bases and J shed 0 bases, with 14 bases lying between them. Germline V lookup: CDR1 MDHEN, CDR2 SYDVKM. CDR3 length: 15 amino acids. CDR3 protein: CASRRSGTLNTEAFF. As DNA, the CDR3 is TGTGCCAGCAGGAGATCCGGGACTCTGAACACTGAAGCTTTCTTT.

This clone was recorded only once. The rearrangement joins TRBV13 to TRBJ2-3; the match to TRBD1 covers 11 bases. Trimming removed 4 bases from V and 5 bases from J; junction bases left unmatched: 14. CDR3 size: 18 residues. Germline CDR1 and CDR2: PRHDT and FYEKMQ (reference sequence). The DNA of the CDR3 is TGTGCCAGCAGCTCCTATTTAGCGGACAGGGGGCGTGTAGATACGCAGTATTTT. The encoded protein is CASSSYLADRGRVDTQYF.

V usage is TRBV14 and J usage is TRBJ1-2, with D possibly being TRBD1 (5 bases). The ends were cut back, 4 bases at V and 8 bases at J, with 14 bases in the middle. Germline assignment: CDR1 SGHDN and CDR2 FVKESK. This CDR3 has 13 amino acids. The CDR3: CASSPSGPDGYTF. The CDR3, as DNA: TGTGCCAGCAGCCCCTCGGGACCAGACGGCTACACCTTC. Based on the CDR3 plus reference TRBV14 and TRBJ1-2, the full variable domain is EAGVTQFPSHSVIEKGQTVTLRCDPISGHDNLYWYRRVMGKEIKFLLHFVKESKQDESGMPNNRFLAERTGGTYSTLKVQPAELEDSGVYFCASSPSGPDGYTFGSGTRLTVV.